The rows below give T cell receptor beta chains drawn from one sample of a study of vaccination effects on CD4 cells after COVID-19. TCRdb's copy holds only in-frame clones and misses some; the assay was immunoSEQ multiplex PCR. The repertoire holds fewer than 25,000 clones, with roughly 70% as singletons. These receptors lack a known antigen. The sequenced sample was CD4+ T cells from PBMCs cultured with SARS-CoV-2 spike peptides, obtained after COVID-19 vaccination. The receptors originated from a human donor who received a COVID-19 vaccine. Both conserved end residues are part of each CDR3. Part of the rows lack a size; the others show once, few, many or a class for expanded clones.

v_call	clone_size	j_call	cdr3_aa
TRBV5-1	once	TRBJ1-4	CASSTTGETNEKLFF
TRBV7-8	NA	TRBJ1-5	CASSLGGTGGGQPQHF
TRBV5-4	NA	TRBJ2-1	CASSLWSGRGGEQFF
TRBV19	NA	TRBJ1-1	CASSDVQGVNTEAFF
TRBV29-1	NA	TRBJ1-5	CSVELGQGNQPQHF
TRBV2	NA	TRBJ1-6	CASNLGEGNSPLHF
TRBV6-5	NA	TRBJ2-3	CASSAHSTDTQYF
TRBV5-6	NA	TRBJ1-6	CASSLYAGFSPLHF
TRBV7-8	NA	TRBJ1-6	CASSADRGVSPLHF
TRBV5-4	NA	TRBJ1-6	CASSSASSPLHF
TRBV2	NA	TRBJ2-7	CVLSRTGGEQYF
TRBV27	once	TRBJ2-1	CASSLWGDTSIDEQFF
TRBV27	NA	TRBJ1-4	CASSLYGFGANEKLFF
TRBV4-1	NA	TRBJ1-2	CASSQPGQGHYGYTF
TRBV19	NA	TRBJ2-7	CASTPGTGASEQYF
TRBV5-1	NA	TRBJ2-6	CASSLPGLEGTGANVLTF
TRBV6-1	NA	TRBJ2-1	CASSEASGGYNEQFF
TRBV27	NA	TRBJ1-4	CASSFGTENEKLFF
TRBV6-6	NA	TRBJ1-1	CASSYSGDRGTEAFF
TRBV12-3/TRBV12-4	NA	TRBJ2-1	CASSLTRANEQFF
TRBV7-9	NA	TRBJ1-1	CASSATGGAFF
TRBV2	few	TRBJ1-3	CASSEDRGQVDTIYF
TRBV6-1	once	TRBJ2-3	CASSEGSLPGTDTQYF
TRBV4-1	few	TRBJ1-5	CASSQALVQGHNSNQPQHF
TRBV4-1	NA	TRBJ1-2	CASSQGTGLGNYGYTF
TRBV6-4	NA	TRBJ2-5	CATATGPQETQYF
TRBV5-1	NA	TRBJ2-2	CASSLVGARSGGELFF
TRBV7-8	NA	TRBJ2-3	CASSPQGADTQYF
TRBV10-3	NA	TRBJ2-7	CAVDREQGSYEQYF
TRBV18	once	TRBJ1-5	CASSPTGASNQPQHF
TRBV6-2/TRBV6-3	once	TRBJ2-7	CASSYRQEVYEQYF
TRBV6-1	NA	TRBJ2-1	CASSEGTGGYNEQFF
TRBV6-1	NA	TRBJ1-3	CASSEERPRLGASGNTIYF
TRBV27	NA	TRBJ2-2	CASSLSRRRGGNTGELFF
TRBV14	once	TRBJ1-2	CASGGRALYGYTF
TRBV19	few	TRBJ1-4	CASREGTGEKLFF
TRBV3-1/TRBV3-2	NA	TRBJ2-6	CASRRDSSFSGANVLTF
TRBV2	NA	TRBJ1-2	CASLQGAGGYTF
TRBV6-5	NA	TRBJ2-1	CASSYSRDNEQFF
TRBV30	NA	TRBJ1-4	CAWSVRGGANEKLFF
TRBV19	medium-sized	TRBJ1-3	CATEPKGYSGNTIYF
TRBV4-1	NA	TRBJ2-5	CASKDRGNQETQYF
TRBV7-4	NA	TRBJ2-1	CASSLRLRDYRYNEQFF
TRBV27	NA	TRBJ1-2	CASGDRVGGGYTF
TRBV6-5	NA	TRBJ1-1	CASSNQMNTEAFF
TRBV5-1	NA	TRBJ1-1	CASSPRGERTEAFF
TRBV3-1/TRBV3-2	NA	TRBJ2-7	CASSHTGTGTYEQYF
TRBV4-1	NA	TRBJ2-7	CASSQGIRDSSYEQYF
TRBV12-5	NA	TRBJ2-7	CASGLVNQGVYEQYF
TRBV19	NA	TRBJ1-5	CASSSPPSGNQPQHF
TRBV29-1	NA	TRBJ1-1	CSVVGPGVGTEAFF
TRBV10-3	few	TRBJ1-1	CAISDPEGLRGVNTEAFF
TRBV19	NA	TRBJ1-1	CASSIYPGVQAFF
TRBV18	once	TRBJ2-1	CASSPYDTSYNEQFF
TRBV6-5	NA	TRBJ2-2	CASSYDGGNTGELFF
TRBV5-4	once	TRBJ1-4	CASSLDGPGGNEKLFF
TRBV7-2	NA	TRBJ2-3	CASSGQVTDTQYF